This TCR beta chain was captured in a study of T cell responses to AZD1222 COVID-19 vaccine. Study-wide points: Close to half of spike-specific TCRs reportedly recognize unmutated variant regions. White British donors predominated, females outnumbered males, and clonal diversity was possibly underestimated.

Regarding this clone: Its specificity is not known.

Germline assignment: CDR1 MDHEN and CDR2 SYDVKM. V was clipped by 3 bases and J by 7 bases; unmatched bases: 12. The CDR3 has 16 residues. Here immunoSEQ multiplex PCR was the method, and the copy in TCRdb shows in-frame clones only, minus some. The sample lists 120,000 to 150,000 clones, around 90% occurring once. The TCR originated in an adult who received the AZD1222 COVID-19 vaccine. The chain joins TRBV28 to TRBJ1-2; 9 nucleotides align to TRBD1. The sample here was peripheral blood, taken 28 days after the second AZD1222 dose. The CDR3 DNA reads TGTGCCAGCAGTTTGGCCTCCGGGACAGGGACGGGTGGCTACACCTTC. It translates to CASSLASGTGTGGYTF.